The clone carrying this TCR beta chain was picked up one time. This table comes from immunoSEQ multiplex PCR, and its TCRdb copy is limited to in-frame clones, with some not included. Of fewer than 85,000 clones in the sample, approximately 96% were seen once. Germline V lookup: CDR1 ENHRY, CDR2 SYGVKD. The ends were cut back, 2 bases at V and 2 bases at J, with 12 bases in the middle. CDR3 length: 15 amino acids. The sample originates from a study of technical replicates of blood from a handful of donors. Specimen: T cells isolated from PBMCs. The chain uses TRBV10-3 and TRBJ1-1, with a weak D call TRBD1 (5 bases). This sequence was found in a human donor in good health. CDR3 coding DNA: TGTGCCATCAGTGAGCCGCCCCAGGGAAACACTGAAGCTTTCTTT. Amino acids: CAISEPPQGNTEAFF.